This T cell receptor (beta chain) was observed in a study of kidney transplant recipient with SARS-CoV-2 infection. TCRdb passed the reads through MiXCR, listing each CDR3 protein once. The sample yields approximately 250,000 distinct CDR3 sequences, around 30% seen once. In this sample, this clonotype turned up many times. Germline CDR1 SQVTM, CDR2 ANQGSEA. The CDR3 is 17 residues long. V shed 0 bases, J shed 7 bases, and the junction held 15 bases outside the gene matches. This specimen consisted of a blood sample, obtained at baseline and around day 120 from a kidney transplant recipient. The chain carries TRBV29-1 and TRBJ1-5; 7 nucleotides match TRBD1. The clonotype comes from a young adult male patient who had COVID-19 and was a kidney transplant recipient. Part of the T cell pool may stem from the graft donor. In DNA, the CDR3 is TGCAGCGTTGAAGATCAGAGGGGGCCCCTCCCAAGACAGCCCCAGCATTTT. The encoded protein is CSVEDQRGPLPRQPQHF.